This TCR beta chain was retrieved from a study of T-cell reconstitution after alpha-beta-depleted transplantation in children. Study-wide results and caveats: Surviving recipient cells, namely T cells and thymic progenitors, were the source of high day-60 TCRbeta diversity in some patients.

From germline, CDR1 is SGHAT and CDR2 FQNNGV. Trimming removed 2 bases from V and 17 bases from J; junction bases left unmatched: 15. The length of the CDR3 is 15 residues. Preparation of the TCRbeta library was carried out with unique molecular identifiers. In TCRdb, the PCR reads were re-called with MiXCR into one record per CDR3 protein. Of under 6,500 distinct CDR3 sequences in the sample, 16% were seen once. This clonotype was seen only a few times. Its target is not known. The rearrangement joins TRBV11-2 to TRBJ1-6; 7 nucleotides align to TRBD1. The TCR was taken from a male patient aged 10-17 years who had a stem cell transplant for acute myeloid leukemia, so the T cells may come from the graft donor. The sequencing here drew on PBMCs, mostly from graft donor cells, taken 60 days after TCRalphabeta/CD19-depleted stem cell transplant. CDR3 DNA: TGTGCCAGCAGCTTAAGGGGGCAACCGCGGGACACGTTCCACTTT. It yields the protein CASSLRGQPRDTFHF.